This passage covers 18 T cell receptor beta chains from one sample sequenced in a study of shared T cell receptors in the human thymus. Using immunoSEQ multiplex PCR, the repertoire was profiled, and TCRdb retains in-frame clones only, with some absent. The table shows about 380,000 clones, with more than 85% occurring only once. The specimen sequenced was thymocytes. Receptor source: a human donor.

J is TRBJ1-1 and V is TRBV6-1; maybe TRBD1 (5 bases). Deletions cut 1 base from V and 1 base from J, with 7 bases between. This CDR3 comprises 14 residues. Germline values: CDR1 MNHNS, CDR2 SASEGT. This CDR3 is CASSEDGGNTEAFF. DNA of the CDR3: TGTGCCAGCAGTGAAGATGGGGGGAACACTGAAGCTTTCTTT.

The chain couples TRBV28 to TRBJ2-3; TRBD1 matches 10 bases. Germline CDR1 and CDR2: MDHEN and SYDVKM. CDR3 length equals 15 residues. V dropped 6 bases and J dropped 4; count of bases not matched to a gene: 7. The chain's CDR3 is CASSRDRGEADTQYF. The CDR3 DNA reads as TGTGCCAGCAGCAGGGACAGGGGAGAGGCAGATACGCAGTATTTT.

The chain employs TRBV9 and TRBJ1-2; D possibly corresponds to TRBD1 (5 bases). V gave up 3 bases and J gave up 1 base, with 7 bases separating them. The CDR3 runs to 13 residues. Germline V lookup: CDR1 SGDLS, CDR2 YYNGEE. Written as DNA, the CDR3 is TGTGCCAGCAGCGGGACATTTAACTATGGCTACACCTTC. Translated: CASSGTFNYGYTF.

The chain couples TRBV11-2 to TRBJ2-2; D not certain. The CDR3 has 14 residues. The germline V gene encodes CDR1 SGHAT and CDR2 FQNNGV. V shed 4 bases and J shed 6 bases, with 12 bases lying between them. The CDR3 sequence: CASSSSTDPGELFF. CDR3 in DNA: TGTGCCAGCAGCTCATCGACCGATCCCGGGGAGCTGTTTTTT.

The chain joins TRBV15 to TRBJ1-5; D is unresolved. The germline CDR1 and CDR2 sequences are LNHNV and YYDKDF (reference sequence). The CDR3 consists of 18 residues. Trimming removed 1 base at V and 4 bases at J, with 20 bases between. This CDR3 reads CATSRVGVKRPRNQPQHF. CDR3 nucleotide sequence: TGTGCCACCAGCAGAGTCGGTGTAAAACGGCCTCGTAATCAGCCCCAGCATTTT.

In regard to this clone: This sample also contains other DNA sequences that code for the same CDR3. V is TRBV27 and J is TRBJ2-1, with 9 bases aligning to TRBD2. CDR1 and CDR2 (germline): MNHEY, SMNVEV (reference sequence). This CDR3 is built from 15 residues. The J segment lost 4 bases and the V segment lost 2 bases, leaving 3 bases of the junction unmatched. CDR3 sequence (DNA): TGTGCCAGCAGTTTAGCGGGAGGGCCATACAATGAGCAGTTCTTC. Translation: CASSLAGGPYNEQFF.

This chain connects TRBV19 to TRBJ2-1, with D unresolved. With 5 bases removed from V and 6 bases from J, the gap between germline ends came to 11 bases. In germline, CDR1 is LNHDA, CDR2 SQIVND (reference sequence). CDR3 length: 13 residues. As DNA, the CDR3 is TGTGCCAGTAGTGCCGGGTTGCTCAATGAGCAGTTCTTC. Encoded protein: CASSAGLLNEQFF.

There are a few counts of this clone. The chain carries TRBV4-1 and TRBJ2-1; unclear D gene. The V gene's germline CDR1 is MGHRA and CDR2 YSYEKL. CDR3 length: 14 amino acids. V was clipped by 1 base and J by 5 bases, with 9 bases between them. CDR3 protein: CASSQGVSHNEQFF. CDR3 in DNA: TGCGCCAGCAGCCAAGGTGTCAGCCACAATGAGCAGTTCTTC.

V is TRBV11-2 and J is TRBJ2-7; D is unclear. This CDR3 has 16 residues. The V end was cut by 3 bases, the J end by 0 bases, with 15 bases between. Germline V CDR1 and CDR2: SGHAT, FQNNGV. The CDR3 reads CASSLMADAGSYEQYF. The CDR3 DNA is TGTGCCAGCAGCTTGATGGCGGATGCCGGCTCCTACGAGCAGTACTTC.

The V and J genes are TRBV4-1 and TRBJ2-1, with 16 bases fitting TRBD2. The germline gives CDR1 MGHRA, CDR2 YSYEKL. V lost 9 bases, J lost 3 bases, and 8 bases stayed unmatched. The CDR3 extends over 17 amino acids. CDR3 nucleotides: TGCGCCAGGAAGGGGACTAGCGGGAGGGCCATCTACAATGAGCAGTTCTTC. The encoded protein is CARKGTSGRAIYNEQFF.

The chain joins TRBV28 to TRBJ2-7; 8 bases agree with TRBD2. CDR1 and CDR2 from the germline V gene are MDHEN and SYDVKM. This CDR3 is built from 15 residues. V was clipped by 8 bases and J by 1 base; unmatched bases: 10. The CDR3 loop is CASRPTSGLSYEQYF. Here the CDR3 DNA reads TGTGCCAGCCGCCCTACTAGCGGATTATCCTACGAGCAGTACTTC.

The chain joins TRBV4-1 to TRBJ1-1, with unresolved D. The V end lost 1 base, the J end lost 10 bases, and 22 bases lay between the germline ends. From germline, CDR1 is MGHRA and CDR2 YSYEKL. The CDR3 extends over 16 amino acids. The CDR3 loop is CASSQAGLRVPLGAFF. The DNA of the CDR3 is TGCGCCAGCAGCCAAGCTGGCCTCCGGGTTCCTTTGGGAGCTTTCTTT.

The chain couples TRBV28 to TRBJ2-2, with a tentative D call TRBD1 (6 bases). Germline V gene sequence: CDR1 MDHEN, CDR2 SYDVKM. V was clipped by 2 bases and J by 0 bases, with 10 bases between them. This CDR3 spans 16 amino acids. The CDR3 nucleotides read TGTGCCAGCAGTTTACCGGACAGCCCGAACACCGGGGAGCTGTTTTTT. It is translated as CASSLPDSPNTGELFF.

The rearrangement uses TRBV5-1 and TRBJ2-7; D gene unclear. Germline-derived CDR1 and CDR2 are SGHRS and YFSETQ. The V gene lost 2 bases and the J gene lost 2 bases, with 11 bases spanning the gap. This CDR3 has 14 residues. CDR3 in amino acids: CASSFGNGTYEQYF. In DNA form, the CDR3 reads TGCGCCAGCAGCTTCGGTAACGGCACCTACGAGCAGTACTTC.

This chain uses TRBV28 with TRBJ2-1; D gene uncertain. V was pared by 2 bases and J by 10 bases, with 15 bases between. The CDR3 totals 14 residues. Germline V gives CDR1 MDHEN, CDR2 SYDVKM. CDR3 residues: CASSLIRYGEEQFF. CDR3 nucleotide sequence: TGTGCCAGCAGTTTAATCAGGTATGGAGAGGAGCAGTTCTTC.

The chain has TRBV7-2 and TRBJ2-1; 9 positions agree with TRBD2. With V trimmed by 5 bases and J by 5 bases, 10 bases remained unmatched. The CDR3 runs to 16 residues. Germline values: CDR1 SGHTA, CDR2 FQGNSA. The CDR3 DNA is TGTGCCAGCAGCCCCTACAGCGGGAGGATAGACAATGAGCAGTTCTTC. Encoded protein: CASSPYSGRIDNEQFF.

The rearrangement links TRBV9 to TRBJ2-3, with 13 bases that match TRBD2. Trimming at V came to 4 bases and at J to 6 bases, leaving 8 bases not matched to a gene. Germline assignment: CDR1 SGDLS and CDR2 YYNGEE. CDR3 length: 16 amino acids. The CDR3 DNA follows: TGTGCCAGCAGCCCGGGACTAGCGGGATTAGGGGATACGCAGTATTTT. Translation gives CASSPGLAGLGDTQYF.

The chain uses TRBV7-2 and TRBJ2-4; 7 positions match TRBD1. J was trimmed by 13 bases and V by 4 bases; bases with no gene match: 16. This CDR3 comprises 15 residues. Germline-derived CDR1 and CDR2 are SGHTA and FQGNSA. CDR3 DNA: TGTGCCAGCAGCTGGGGACAGCCCCGAAGAGGGAACCAGTACTTC. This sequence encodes CASSWGQPRRGNQYF.